The 20 T cell receptor beta chains below all came from one sample that was sequenced in a study of blood T cell repertoires in COVID-19. Clones were read by immunoSEQ multiplex PCR, and TCRdb kept only the in-frame ones, dropping some. The repertoire includes about 130,000 clones, roughly 80% of them detected once, and more than 2.5% sits in the top ten. The sample comprised peripheral blood. The receptor source for this set is a woman older than 75 with acute or convalescent COVID-19.

CDR3 bases: TGTGCCAGCAGTGACAGGGGCAATGGCTACACCTTC. Encoded protein: CASSDRGNGYTF. The chain links TRBV6-4 to TRBJ1-2; possible D gene TRBD1, 5 bases. Trimming took 2 bases from V and 6 from J, leaving 7 bases between them. This CDR3 is built from 12 residues. Germline V gene sequence: CDR1 MRHNA, CDR2 SNTAGT.

The chain recombines TRBV5-1 with TRBJ1-2; 7 nucleotides align to TRBD1. Trimming removed 3 bases from V and 7 bases from J; junction bases left unmatched: 6. This CDR3 spans 13 amino acids. Per the germline V gene, CDR1 is SGHRS and CDR2 is YFSETQ. CDR3 sequence: CASSYDRVGGYTF. The CDR3 bases are TGCGCCAGCAGCTATGACAGGGTTGGTGGCTACACCTTC.

This chain joins TRBV7-8 and TRBJ1-5, with unresolved D. There are 16 residues in the CDR3. The germline V gene has CDR1 SGHVS and CDR2 FQNEAQ. Trimming pared 4 bases from V and 6 bases from J, leaving 19 bases between. The CDR3 loop is CASSSSRREEAQPQHF. The CDR3 DNA reads as TGTGCCAGCAGCTCCTCGAGGAGGGAAGAGGCTCAGCCCCAGCATTTT.

The rearrangement joins TRBV3-1 (or the pseudogene TRBV3-2) to TRBJ1-1; D is possibly TRBD1 (5 bases). This CDR3 region has 15 residues. Germline V gene lookup returns CDR1 LGHDT and CDR2 YNNKEL (reference sequence). Trimming left V 0 bases short and J 0 bases short, with 8 bases between. CDR3 coding DNA: TGTGCCAGCAGCCAAGATCAGGGTGTGAACACTGAAGCTTTCTTT. Translating gives CASSQDQGVNTEAFF.

The genes are TRBV9 and TRBJ1-6; no clear D gene. Germline CDR1 SGDLS, CDR2 YYNGEE. This CDR3 spans 13 amino acids. Trimming left V 0 bases short and J 10 bases short, with 8 bases between. The CDR3 sequence: CASSVDEESPLHF. CDR3 in DNA: TGTGCCAGCAGCGTAGACGAGGAGTCACCCCTCCACTTT.

The rearrangement uses TRBV28 and TRBJ1-2; D is ambiguous. This CDR3 comprises 13 residues. V was pared by 6 bases and J by 0 bases, with 8 bases between. From germline, CDR1 is MDHEN and CDR2 SYDVKM. The CDR3 is CASSLTTNYGYTF. For the CDR3, the DNA is TGTGCCAGCAGCCTGACAACTAACTATGGCTACACCTTC.

This clone was detected only a few times. This chain links TRBV19 with TRBJ1-6; no clear D gene. Germline V gives CDR1 LNHDA, CDR2 SQIVND (reference sequence). This CDR3 is 12 amino acids long. Trimming removed 2 bases at V and 9 bases at J, with 5 bases between. The CDR3 DNA is TGTGCCAGTAGTATACAGGCTTCACCCCTCCACTTT. Translating gives CASSIQASPLHF.

The rearrangement joins TRBV10-3 to TRBJ2-3, with 8 bases matching TRBD2. V was pared by 6 bases and J by 4 bases, with 6 bases of the junction left unmatched. CDR3 length equals 14 residues. Germline CDR1 reads ENHRY; CDR2 reads SYGVKD. CDR3 region: CAIRAGGFADTQYF. CDR3 sequence (DNA): TGTGCCATCAGGGCGGGGGGATTCGCAGATACGCAGTATTTT.

This chain uses TRBV7-6 with TRBJ1-1; maybe TRBD1 (6 bases). Looked up from germline, CDR1 is SGHVS and CDR2 is FNYEAQ. The CDR3 has 14 amino acids. V was pared by 5 bases and J by 4 bases, with 14 bases between. Here the CDR3 reads CASSLQDSRTEAFF. The CDR3 DNA follows: TGTGCCAGCAGCCTTCAGGACAGTCGCACTGAAGCTTTCTTT.

The chain uses TRBV7-3 and TRBJ2-7; 8 bases map to TRBD2. Per the germline V gene, CDR1 is SGHTA and CDR2 is FQGTGA. The trim removed 3 bases at V and 4 bases at J, leaving 5 bases unmatched. The CDR3 spans 14 residues. CDR3 DNA sequence: TGTGCCAGCAGCTTCACGGGGGGGCGGTACGAGCAGTACTTC. This codes for CASSFTGGRYEQYF.

Concerning this clone: A clone one base away is much larger, so this may be a read error. The chain has TRBV6-4 and TRBJ1-1; TRBD1 aligns across 8 bases. Germline assignment: CDR1 MRHNA and CDR2 SNTAGT. The CDR3 covers 14 residues. The V gene end was trimmed by 5 bases and the J gene end by 1 base; junction bases not matched to a gene: 3. For the CDR3, the DNA is TGTGCCAGCAGTCTTGGACAGGGGAACACTGAAGCTTTCTTT. Protein: CASSLGQGNTEAFF.

V and J are TRBV5-1 and TRBJ2-3; D may be TRBD2 (5 bases). The CDR3 totals 14 residues. Per germline, CDR1 SGHRS and CDR2 YFSETQ. Trimming shortened V by 2 bases and J by 6 bases, and 13 bases separated the two germline ends. Written as DNA, the CDR3 is TGCGCCAGCAGCTTAGAGCGGCCCGGGGATACGCAGTATTTT. Encoded protein: CASSLERPGDTQYF.

This clone is termed medium-sized. The chain has TRBV10-1 and TRBJ2-7, with 9 bases that match TRBD1. Germline assignment: CDR1 WNHNN and CDR2 SYGVQD (reference sequence). V lost 0 bases to trimming and J lost 5 bases; unmatched junction nucleotides: 5. This CDR3 has 15 residues. This CDR3 is CASSESTGGVNEQYF. In DNA form, the CDR3 reads TGCGCCAGCAGTGAGTCGACAGGGGGTGTCAACGAGCAGTACTTC.

The chain carries TRBV3-1 (or the pseudogene TRBV3-2) and TRBJ2-1, with D perhaps TRBD2 (5 bases). This CDR3 is built from 17 residues. Trimming removed 1 base at V and 7 bases at J, with 20 bases between. CDR1 LGHDT and CDR2 YNNKEL come from the germline V gene (reference sequence). The CDR3 here is CASSQASTPVWLNEQFF. CDR3 sequence (DNA): TGTGCCAGCAGCCAAGCTAGCACTCCCGTCTGGTTGAATGAGCAGTTCTTC.

The V gene is TRBV28, the J gene TRBJ1-1; D perhaps matches TRBD1 (5 bases). V lost 8 bases, J lost 5 bases, and 15 bases lay in between. The CDR3 extends over 13 amino acids. Germline V CDR1 and CDR2: MDHEN, SYDVKM. Here the CDR3 reads CASEDSSLTEAFF. The CDR3 DNA sequence: TGTGCCAGCGAAGACAGCAGCCTGACTGAAGCTTTCTTT. The full variable domain, its missing parts supplied by reference TRBV28 and TRBJ1-1, is DVKVTQSSRYLVKRTGEKVFLECVQDMDHENMFWYRQDPGLGLRLIYFSYDVKMKEKGDIPEGYSVSREKKERFSLILESASTNQTSMYLCASEDSSLTEAFFGQGTRLTVV.

The genes are TRBV5-1 and TRBJ2-7; 7 positions match TRBD1. J gave up 6 bases and V 4 bases, and 16 bases lay outside the gene matches. CDR1 is SGHRS, CDR2 YFSETQ, per germline. The CDR3 sequence is 16 residues long. The CDR3 bases are TGCGCCAGCAGCCGATCCACCGGGACAGCCGGTTTCGAGCAGTACTTC. This gives the protein CASSRSTGTAGFEQYF.

The chain uses TRBV7-2 and TRBJ2-5; D is perhaps TRBD1 (7 bases). This CDR3 comprises 15 residues. V was cut by 3 bases and J by 8 bases, with 19 bases left in between. The germline V gene encodes CDR1 SGHTA and CDR2 FQGNSA. The CDR3 loop is CASSFSGGNLGTQYF. CDR3 DNA: TGTGCCAGCAGCTTTTCAGGGGGGAACTTAGGTACCCAGTACTTC.

The V and J genes are TRBV2 and TRBJ1-5; possible D gene TRBD1, 5 bases. Germline values: CDR1 SNHLY, CDR2 FYNNEI. The CDR3 consists of 15 residues. V shed 5 bases and J shed 4 bases, with 15 bases lying between them. CDR3 loop: CASSMDTRLNQPQHF. CDR3 coding DNA: TGTGCCAGCAGTATGGACACTCGGCTTAATCAGCCCCAGCATTTT.

J is TRBJ2-3 and V is TRBV5-1; 8 bases fit TRBD1. This CDR3 is 15 amino acids long. Germline trimming cut 5 bases from V and 0 bases from J; bases unmatched to any gene: 5. Germline values: CDR1 SGHRS, CDR2 YFSETQ. CDR3 sequence: CASSRQGISTDTQYF. The CDR3 DNA follows: TGCGCCAGCAGTAGACAGGGGATTAGCACAGATACGCAGTATTTT. The whole variable domain, remainder taken from reference TRBV5-1 and TRBJ2-3, is KAGVTQTPRYLIKTRGQQVTLSCSPISGHRSVSWYQQTPGQGLQFLFEYFSETQRNKGNFPGRFSGRQFSNSRSEMNVSTLELGDSALYLCASSRQGISTDTQYFGPGTRLTVL.

This clone appeared a single time. The V and J genes are TRBV5-6 and TRBJ1-5, with D unclear. In germline, CDR1 is SGHDT, CDR2 YYEEEE. Trimming pared 3 bases from V and 7 bases from J, leaving 11 bases between. The CDR3 sequence is 13 residues long. The CDR3 bases are TGTGCCAGCAGCTATTCCCTCGGGCAGCCCCAGCATTTT. It yields the protein CASSYSLGQPQHF.